There are a few counts of the clone carrying this TCR beta chain. TCRdb fed the 5' RACE reads into MiXCR, producing one record per CDR3 protein. The sample contains 60,000 to 70,000 distinct CDR3 sequences, roughly 16% of which appear only once. The record originates from a study of T cells of healthy individuals. The receptor was isolated from a human donor in good health.

The CDR3 sequence is CASSIVTGRNQPQHF. The CDR3 nucleotides read TGTGCCAGTAGTATAGTGACAGGGAGAAATCAGCCCCAGCATTTT. The chain recombines TRBV19 with TRBJ1-5; TRBD1 agrees at 7 bases. V lost 1 base, J lost 4 bases, and 4 bases stayed unmatched. This CDR3 has 15 amino acids. From germline, CDR1 is LNHDA and CDR2 SQIVND (reference sequence). Looking up the rest from reference TRBV19 and TRBJ1-5 gives the full variable domain: DGGITQSPKYLFRKEGQNVTLSCEQNLNHDAMYWYRQDPGQGLRLIYYSQIVNDFQKGDIAEGYSVSREKKESFPLTVTSAQKNPTAFYLCASSIVTGRNQPQHFGDGTRLSIL.